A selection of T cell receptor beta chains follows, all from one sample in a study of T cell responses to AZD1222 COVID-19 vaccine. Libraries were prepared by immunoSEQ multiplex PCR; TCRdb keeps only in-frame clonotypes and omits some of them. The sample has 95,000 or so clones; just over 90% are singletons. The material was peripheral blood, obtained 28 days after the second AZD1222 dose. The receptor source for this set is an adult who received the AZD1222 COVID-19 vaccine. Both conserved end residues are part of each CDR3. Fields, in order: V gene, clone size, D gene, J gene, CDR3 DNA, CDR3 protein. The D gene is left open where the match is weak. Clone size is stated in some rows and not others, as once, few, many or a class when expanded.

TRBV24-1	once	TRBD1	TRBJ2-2	TGTGCCACCAGTGATTCCCCCGGGACAGGGATCACCGGGGAGCTGTTTTTT	CATSDSPGTGITGELFF
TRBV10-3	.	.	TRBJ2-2	TGTGCCATCAGTGGTATTAGCGGAGGCGGGGAGCTGTTTTTT	CAISGISGGGELFF
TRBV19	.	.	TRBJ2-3	TGTGCCAGTAGTACACCCGGGAGCACAGATACGCAGTATTTT	CASSTPGSTDTQYF
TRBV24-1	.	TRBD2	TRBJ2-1	TGTGCCACCAGTGATTTGCAGGGACTAGCGGGAGAGCAGTTCTTC	CATSDLQGLAGEQFF
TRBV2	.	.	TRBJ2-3	TGTGCCAGCAGTGGCGTAGGTACGCAGTATTTT	CASSGVGTQYF
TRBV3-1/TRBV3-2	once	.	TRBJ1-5	TGTGCCAGCAGCCAAGGGGAGCCGGGGGCTCATCAGCCCCAGCATTTT	CASSQGEPGAHQPQHF
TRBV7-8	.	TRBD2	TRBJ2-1	TGTGCCAGCAGCCCCGGAGGAGGAGCGGGAGGTAATGAGCAGTTCTTC	CASSPGGGAGGNEQFF
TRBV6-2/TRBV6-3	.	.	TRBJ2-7	TGTGCCAGCAGTTCACAGGTCCCCGGGGAGCAGTACTTC	CASSSQVPGEQYF
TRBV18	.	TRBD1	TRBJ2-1	TGTGCCAGCTCACCAGGACAGGGCTCCTACAATGAGCAGTTCTTC	CASSPGQGSYNEQFF
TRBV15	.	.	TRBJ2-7	TGTGCCACCAGCTTAGAAGCAGGCTCCTACGAGCAGTACTTC	CATSLEAGSYEQYF
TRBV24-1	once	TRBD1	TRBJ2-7	TGTGCCACCAGTGATTCCGGGACAGGGTCCTACGAGCAGTACTTC	CATSDSGTGSYEQYF
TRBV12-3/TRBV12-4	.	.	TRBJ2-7	TGTGCCAGCAGTTTACCCCATTTAGACGAGCAGTACTTC	CASSLPHLDEQYF
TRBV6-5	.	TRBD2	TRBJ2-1	TGTGCCAGCAGCCAACCGGGACTAGCGGGACTTGAGCAGTTCTTC	CASSQPGLAGLEQFF
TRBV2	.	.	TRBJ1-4	TGTGCCAGCAGGATGGGTCCTAATGAAAAACTGTTTTTT	CASRMGPNEKLFF
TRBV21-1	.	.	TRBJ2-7	TGTGCCAGCGGACAGGGGGCAGGGTACGAGCAGTACTTC	CASGQGAGYEQYF
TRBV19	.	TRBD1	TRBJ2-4	TGTGCCAGCACTGACGGACAGGCACACGGGGACATTCAGTACTTC	CASTDGQAHGDIQYF
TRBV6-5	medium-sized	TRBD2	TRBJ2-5	TGTGCCAGCAGTAGATTAGCGGGAGGGGAAGAGACCCAGTACTTC	CASSRLAGGEETQYF
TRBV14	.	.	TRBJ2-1	TGTGCCAGCAGCCAAGATGCAGTGGCTGGGCGAGAGCAGTTCTTC	CASSQDAVAGREQFF
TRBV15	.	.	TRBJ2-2	TGTGCCACCAGCAGAGATCCAAACACCGGGGAGCTGTTTTTT	CATSRDPNTGELFF
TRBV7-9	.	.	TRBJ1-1	TGTGCCAGCAGCGTCGGGACCCAGAACACTGAAGCTTTCTTT	CASSVGTQNTEAFF
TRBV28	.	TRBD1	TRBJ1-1	TGTGCCAGCACGGGGGACAGGGGGACTGAAGCTTTCTTT	CASTGDRGTEAFF
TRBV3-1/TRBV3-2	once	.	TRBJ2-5	TGTGCCAGCAGCCAAGGGGAGACTCACGGGACAGAGACCCAGTACTTC	CASSQGETHGTETQYF
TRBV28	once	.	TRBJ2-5	TGTGCCAGCAGCAAAACGTGGGAGACCCAGTACTTC	CASSKTWETQYF
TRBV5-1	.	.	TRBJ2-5	TGCGCCAGCAGCTTGGCTTTACCCCAAGAGACCCAGTACTTC	CASSLALPQETQYF
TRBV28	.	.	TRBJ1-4	TGTGCCAGCAGTTTAGACGAGACTCCCGGGGAAGAAAAACTGTTTTTT	CASSLDETPGEEKLFF
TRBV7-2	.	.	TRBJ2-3	TGTGCCAGCAGCTTAGGCGGAATCGGCACAGATACGCAGTATTTT	CASSLGGIGTDTQYF
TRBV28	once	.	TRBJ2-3	TGTGCCAGCAGGAGCAGCTTCCGCACAGATACGCAGTATTTT	CASRSSFRTDTQYF
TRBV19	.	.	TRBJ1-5	TGTGCCAGTAGTATAAGGGGAGGGAGCAATCAGCCCCAGCATTTT	CASSIRGGSNQPQHF
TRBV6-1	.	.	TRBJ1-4	TGTGCCAGCAGTGCCGGCCTCGGGACCGCAACTAATGAAAAACTGTTTTTT	CASSAGLGTATNEKLFF
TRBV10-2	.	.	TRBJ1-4	TGCGCCAGCATGATAGGAGGTACCGAAAAACTGTTTTTT	CASMIGGTEKLFF
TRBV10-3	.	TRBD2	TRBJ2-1	TGTGCCATCAGTGAGGCTTACCGGACTAGCGGATCCTACAATGAGCAGTTCTTC	CAISEAYRTSGSYNEQFF
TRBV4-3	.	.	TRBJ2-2	TGCGCCAGCAGCCAAGCGGTCGGAGGGTCGAACACCGGGGAGCTGTTTTTT	CASSQAVGGSNTGELFF
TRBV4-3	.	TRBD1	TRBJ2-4	TGCGCCAGCAGCCAAGATGTGGGACAGGGGGCGGACATTCAGTACTTC	CASSQDVGQGADIQYF
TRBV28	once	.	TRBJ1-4	TGTGCCAGCAGTTTAGGGTCCCGGGGGAGGCCTTGGAGTGAAAAACTGTTTTTT	CASSLGSRGRPWSEKLFF
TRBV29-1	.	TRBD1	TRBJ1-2	TGCAGCGTTGGGGACAGGGCGAATGGCTACACCTTC	CSVGDRANGYTF
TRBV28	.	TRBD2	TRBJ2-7	TGTGCCAGCAGTTTGCCGGGACTAGCGGGAGGGACGCCCCCCTACGAGCAGTACTTC	CASSLPGLAGGTPPYEQYF
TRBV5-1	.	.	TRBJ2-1	TGCGCCAGCAGCCCGGACAGCTCCTACAATGAGCAGTTCTTC	CASSPDSSYNEQFF
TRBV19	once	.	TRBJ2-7	TGTGCCAGTAGTTGGGCGGGACCGACAGGGGAGCAGTACTTC	CASSWAGPTGEQYF
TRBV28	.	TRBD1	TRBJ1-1	TGTGCCACCATTGCAGGGGGGATGAACACTGAAGCTTTCTTT	CATIAGGMNTEAFF
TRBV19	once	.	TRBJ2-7	TGTGCCAGTAGTATATCGGCAGGGGGGAGCTACGAGCAGTACTTC	CASSISAGGSYEQYF
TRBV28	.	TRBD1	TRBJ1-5	TGTGCCAGCACCAGCACAGGGGGTTACTATCAGCCCCAGCATTTT	CASTSTGGYYQPQHF